The 14 T cell receptor beta chains below all came from one sample that was sequenced in a study of blood T cell repertoires in COVID-19. Sequencing used immunoSEQ multiplex PCR; TCRdb keeps in-frame clones, though not all of them. The sample shows under 350,000 clones, around 88% of them seen only once. The sample was peripheral blood. Receptors originate from a man between 40 and 49 years old with acute or convalescent COVID-19.

The V and J genes are TRBV5-1 and TRBJ2-2, with 9 bases aligning to TRBD2. The V gene end was trimmed by 3 bases and the J gene end by 7 bases; junction bases not matched to a gene: 10. This CDR3 contains 16 residues. The germline gives CDR1 SGHRS, CDR2 YFSETQ. In nucleotides, the CDR3 is TGCGCCAGCAGCTGGGTGGCGGGGGGGCGAATCGGGGAGCTGTTTTTT. It codes for CASSWVAGGRIGELFF.

V and J are TRBV7-8 and TRBJ1-1, with a possible D match to TRBD1 (5 bases). This CDR3 comprises 14 residues. The V gene's germline CDR1 is SGHVS and CDR2 FQNEAQ. Trimming stripped 2 bases from V and 5 bases from J, with 12 bases between. Here the CDR3 reads CASSLLGGGTEAFF. The CDR3 coding sequence is TGTGCCAGCAGCTTACTCGGGGGTGGGACTGAAGCTTTCTTT.

The chain has TRBV7-6 and TRBJ2-7; perhaps TRBD2 as D (6 bases). The germline gives CDR1 SGHVS, CDR2 FNYEAQ. Trimming removed 5 bases at V and 4 bases at J, with 21 bases between. The CDR3 has 16 amino acids. This chain's CDR3 is CASSLTGTEGGYEQYF. CDR3 DNA: TGTGCCAGCAGCCTAACAGGAACGGAAGGAGGGTACGAGCAGTACTTC.

The chain has TRBV5-1 and TRBJ2-2, with D tentatively TRBD2 (6 bases). The CDR3 contains 14 residues. The V gene lost 4 bases and the J gene lost 7 bases, with 14 bases spanning the gap. CDR1 is SGHRS and CDR2 is YFSETQ in the germline V gene. CDR3 sequence reads: CASSLRTGSGELFF. For the CDR3, the DNA is TGCGCCAGCAGCCTTAGGACCGGGAGCGGGGAGCTGTTTTTT. Full variable domain (remainder filled in from reference TRBV5-1 and TRBJ2-2): KAGVTQTPRYLIKTRGQQVTLSCSPISGHRSVSWYQQTPGQGLQFLFEYFSETQRNKGNFPGRFSGRQFSNSRSEMNVSTLELGDSALYLCASSLRTGSGELFFGEGSRLTVL.

This clone has a single count. This chain links TRBV6-5 with TRBJ2-7; D possibly corresponds to TRBD2 (6 bases). Germline lookup yields CDR1 MNHEY and CDR2 SVGAGI. This CDR3 is built from 15 residues. V was trimmed by 7 bases and J by 2 bases, leaving 18 bases between them. Here the CDR3 DNA reads TGTGCCAGCACCCCAACGGGGGTCAGTGCCTACGAGCAGTACTTC. Translated, it gives CASTPTGVSAYEQYF.

The chain is built from TRBV7-6 and TRBJ2-1, with D tentatively TRBD2 (6 bases). V was shortened by 3 bases and J by 9 bases, with 12 bases between the two germline ends. CDR3 length: 13 residues. Germline V gene data show CDR1 as SGHVS and CDR2 as FNYEAQ. The CDR3 loop reads CASSLGGLSEQFF. For the CDR3, the DNA is TGTGCCAGCAGCTTGGGGGGTTTAAGTGAGCAGTTCTTC. The variable domain in full, with the rest retrieved from reference TRBV7-6 and TRBJ2-1, is GAGVSQSPRYKVTKRGQDVALRCDPISGHVSLYWYRQALGQGPEFLTYFNYEAQQDKSGLPNDRFSAERPEGSISTLTIQRTEQRDSAMYRCASSLGGLSEQFFGPGTRLTVL.

V is TRBV9 and J is TRBJ2-5; TRBD1 agrees at 10 bases. Germline V CDR1 and CDR2: SGDLS, YYNGEE. V lost 6 bases, J lost 5 bases, and 10 bases stayed unmatched. The CDR3 totals 15 residues. CDR3 region: CASTVRQGAEETQYF. CDR3 bases: TGTGCCAGCACCGTTAGACAGGGGGCGGAGGAGACCCAGTACTTC.

To note about this clone: Other DNA sequences in this specimen translate into the identical CDR3. CDR3 in DNA: TGTGCCAGCAGCGTAGGACAGGGTGACGAGCAGTACTTC. This translates into CASSVGQGDEQYF. The chain uses TRBV9 and TRBJ2-7, with TRBD1 matching 7 bases. Germline values: CDR1 SGDLS, CDR2 YYNGEE. CDR3 length: 13 amino acids. Trimming removed 0 bases from V and 5 bases from J; junction bases left unmatched: 2.

The genes are TRBV10-3 and TRBJ2-7, with 13 bases fitting TRBD2. CDR1 and CDR2 (germline): ENHRY, SYGVKD. The CDR3 totals 17 residues. The J segment lost 3 bases and the V segment lost 4 bases, leaving 9 bases of the junction unmatched. The chain's CDR3 is CAISGATSGGLIYEQYF. The CDR3 region has the DNA TGTGCCATCAGTGGCGCGACTAGCGGGGGGCTAATCTACGAGCAGTACTTC.

The chain links TRBV13 to TRBJ1-2; D is possibly TRBD1 (6 bases). Trimming shortened V by 5 bases and J by 7 bases, and 17 bases separated the two germline ends. The CDR3 length is 14 residues. CDR1 and CDR2 from the germline V gene are PRHDT and FYEKMQ (reference sequence). CDR3 bases: TGTGCCAGCAGCCCCTCCCACAGGGATGGTGGCTACACCTTC. Protein sequence: CASSPSHRDGGYTF.

The V and J genes are TRBV5-1 and TRBJ2-2; 7 bases agree with TRBD1. The CDR3 is made up of 15 amino acids. With 5 bases clipped from V and 2 bases from J, the junction kept 6 bases outside the gene matches. Germline values: CDR1 SGHRS, CDR2 YFSETQ. The CDR3 spells CASRPGTVNTGELFF. The DNA of the CDR3 is TGCGCCAGCAGGCCCGGGACAGTCAACACCGGGGAGCTGTTTTTT. Based on the CDR3 plus reference TRBV5-1 and TRBJ2-2, the full variable domain is KAGVTQTPRYLIKTRGQQVTLSCSPISGHRSVSWYQQTPGQGLQFLFEYFSETQRNKGNFPGRFSGRQFSNSRSEMNVSTLELGDSALYLCASRPGTVNTGELFFGEGSRLTVL.

In regard to this clone: Other nucleotide sequences from this sample produce the same CDR3. The chain carries TRBV6-5 and TRBJ1-1, with D perhaps matching TRBD1 (6 bases). Germline lookup yields CDR1 MNHEY and CDR2 SVGAGI. V lost 4 bases to trimming and J lost 5 bases, with 8 bases between them. The CDR3 runs to 12 residues. The CDR3 region has the DNA TGTGCCAGCAGTTTCAGGGGAACTGAAGCTTTCTTT. Residues: CASSFRGTEAFF.

This chain joins TRBV5-6 and TRBJ2-7; TRBD1 is a possible D gene (5 bases). This CDR3 has 17 amino acids. Trimming left V 1 base short and J 1 base short, with 18 bases between. The germline V gene has CDR1 SGHDT and CDR2 YYEEEE. The CDR3 DNA follows: TGTGCCAGCAGCTTGTCGTTGGGGCCAGGTGATTCCTACGAGCAGTACTTC. Encoded protein: CASSLSLGPGDSYEQYF.

This clone was observed a single time. The chain has TRBV4-1 and TRBJ2-1, with TRBD2 matching 10 bases. V was pared by 4 bases and J by 7 bases, with 16 bases of the junction left unmatched. This CDR3 has 18 residues. Looked up from germline, CDR1 is MGHRA and CDR2 is YSYEKL. The CDR3 here is CASSRLTKAGGPGNEQFF. CDR3 in DNA: TGCGCCAGCAGCCGACTTACTAAAGCGGGGGGGCCGGGTAATGAGCAGTTCTTC.